These T cell receptor beta chains were read from a single sample in a study of shared clonotypes between healthy human individuals. Generated by immunoSEQ multiplex PCR, the TCRdb table keeps only in-frame clones and is missing some. Here the sample spans millions of clones, about 95% being singletons. Sequencing was carried out using naive CD8+ T cells sorted from blood. These receptors came from a young man in good health. Both conserved end residues are part of each CDR3. The D gene is left open where the match is weak. Clone size, where shown, is once, few, many, or a class for clones that have expanded.

TRBJ2-7,NA,15,TRBV6-5,NA,TGTGCCAGCAGTCAGCCCCGGGACATAACCTACGAGCAGTACTTC,CASSQPRDITYEQYF
TRBJ2-5,NA,15,TRBV27,NA,TGTGCCAGCAGTACCTTCGACAGAGGCCAAGAGACCCAGTACTTC,CASSTFDRGQETQYF
TRBJ2-7,NA,13,TRBV14,NA,TGTGCCAGCAGCCAAGCTAGCATCTACGAGCAGTACTTC,CASSQASIYEQYF
TRBJ2-7,NA,14,TRBV28,NA,TGTGCCAGCAGTTTCGAAAGCGACGCCTACGAGCAGTACTTC,CASSFESDAYEQYF
TRBJ2-2,once,17,TRBV14,NA,TGTGCCAGCAGCCAAGCCCCCAGTGATTGGTACACCGGGGAGCTGTTTTTT,CASSQAPSDWYTGELFF
TRBJ2-2,NA,17,TRBV9,NA,TGTGCCAGCAGCGTAGAAAGTGACAACCTCTTCAACGGGGAGCTGTTTTTT,CASSVESDNLFNGELFF
TRBJ2-7,NA,14,TRBV13,NA,TGTGCCAGCAGCCTAGGACCTCGCACCTACGAGCAGTACTTC,CASSLGPRTYEQYF
TRBJ1-1,NA,14,TRBV6-5,NA,TGTGCCAGCAGTTACTATGGGGGCAGTACTGAAGCTTTCTTT,CASSYYGGSTEAFF
TRBJ2-3,NA,16,TRBV12-5,TRBD2,TGTGCTAGTGGCACCGGACTAGCGGGGATCACAGATACGCAGTATTTT,CASGTGLAGITDTQYF
TRBJ2-1,NA,14,TRBV27,NA,TGTGCCAGCAGTTTAGCAGGGGTACGCGATGAGCAGTTCTTC,CASSLAGVRDEQFF
TRBJ2-2,NA,12,TRBV4-2,NA,TGTGCCAGCAGCCGGAACACCGGGGAGCTGTTTTTT,CASSRNTGELFF
TRBJ1-2,NA,14,TRBV27,TRBD1,TGTGCCAGCAGTTTATCAGAGGGGGCGTGGGGCTACACCTTC,CASSLSEGAWGYTF
TRBJ1-6,NA,16,TRBV7-9,NA,TGTGCCAGCAGCTTAGGGAGTGCAGGGGCTTATTCACCCCTCCACTTT,CASSLGSAGAYSPLHF
TRBJ2-1,NA,15,TRBV5-6,TRBD2,TGTGCCAGCAGCCCTAGCGGGCCTCCCTACAATGAGCAGTTCTTC,CASSPSGPPYNEQFF
TRBJ2-5,NA,14,TRBV5-6,NA,TGTGCCAGCAGCTTGGGTTACAGCCAAGAGACCCAGTACTTC,CASSLGYSQETQYF
TRBJ1-6,NA,14,TRBV6-5,TRBD1,TGTGCCAGCAGGTCCGGGACAGGGTATTCACCCCTCCACTTT,CASRSGTGYSPLHF
TRBJ1-1,NA,15,TRBV6-1,TRBD1,TGTGCCAGCAGTCCCGGGACAGTCATGAACACTGAAGCTTTCTTT,CASSPGTVMNTEAFF
TRBJ2-1,NA,14,TRBV7-9,TRBD2,TGTGCCACTTCCGGACTAGCGGTTTCGGATGAGCAGTTCTTC,CATSGLAVSDEQFF
TRBJ2-1,NA,14,TRBV4-1,NA,TGCGCCAGCAGCCAAGGGGCTAGTAGCAATGAGCAGTTCTTC,CASSQGASSNEQFF
TRBJ2-2,NA,16,TRBV6-5,NA,TGTGCCAGCAGTTACTCGAGTGGGCAGACCTTGGGGGAGCTGTTTTTT,CASSYSSGQTLGELFF
TRBJ2-1,once,17,TRBV7-8,TRBD2,TGTGCCAGCAGCAGCACGCCCGAGGGGACTAGCGGGAGCGGGCAGTTCTTC,CASSSTPEGTSGSGQFF
TRBJ2-2,NA,12,TRBV7-9,NA,TGTGCCAGCAGCCCAGTCCCCGGGGAGCTGTTTTTT,CASSPVPGELFF
TRBJ2-1,NA,16,TRBV4-1,TRBD2,TGCGCCAGCAGCCAAGTTCCAGCGGGAGTGTACAATGAGCAGTTCTTC,CASSQVPAGVYNEQFF
TRBJ2-7,NA,18,TRBV10-3,NA,TGTGCCATCAGTGATGGACGTACCGGGACTCCAGTTCCCTACGAGCAGTACTTC,CAISDGRTGTPVPYEQYF
TRBJ2-7,NA,12,TRBV29-1,NA,TGCAGCGTGGCCCCCTCTGGGTACGAGCAGTACTTC,CSVAPSGYEQYF
TRBJ2-2,NA,13,TRBV28,NA,TGTGCCAGCAAACAGTTAAACACCGGGGAGCTGTTTTTT,CASKQLNTGELFF
TRBJ1-6,NA,16,TRBV25-1,NA,TGTGCCAGCAGTGAAAATGGGGGTGGGTTTGGGTCACCCCTCCACTTT,CASSENGGGFGSPLHF
TRBJ2-7,NA,14,TRBV27,NA,TGTGCCAGCAGTCTCTACATGGGTACCTACGAGCAGTACTTC,CASSLYMGTYEQYF
TRBJ1-2,NA,13,TRBV10-2,NA,TGCGCCAGCAGTGAGGGCAGGGACGATGGCTACACCTTC,CASSEGRDDGYTF
TRBJ2-1,NA,12,TRBV27,NA,TGTGCCAGCAGTTTATCCCACAATGAGCAGTTCTTC,CASSLSHNEQFF
TRBJ1-4,few,14,TRBV2,NA,TGTGCCAGCAGACGGGACGGCCCTAATGAAAAACTGTTTTTT,CASRRDGPNEKLFF
TRBJ1-5,NA,14,TRBV4-1,NA,TGCGCCAGCAACCGTGATTTGACGAATCAGCCCCAGCATTTT,CASNRDLTNQPQHF
TRBJ2-3,NA,15,TRBV2,TRBD2,TGTGCCAGCAGAGCTTGGGGGGACTACACAGATACGCAGTATTTT,CASRAWGDYTDTQYF